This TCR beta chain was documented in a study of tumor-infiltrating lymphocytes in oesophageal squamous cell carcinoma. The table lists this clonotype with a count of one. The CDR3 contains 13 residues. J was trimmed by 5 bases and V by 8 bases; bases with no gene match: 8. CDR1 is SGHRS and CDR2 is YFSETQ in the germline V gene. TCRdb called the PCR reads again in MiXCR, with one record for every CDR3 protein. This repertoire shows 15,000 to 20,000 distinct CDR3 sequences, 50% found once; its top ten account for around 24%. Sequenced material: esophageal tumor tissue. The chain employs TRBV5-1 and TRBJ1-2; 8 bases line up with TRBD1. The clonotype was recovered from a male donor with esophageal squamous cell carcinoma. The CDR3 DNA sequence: TGCGCCAGTACGACGGACAGGGCGTATGGCTACACCTTC. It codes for CASTTDRAYGYTF.